This entry lists 11 T cell receptor beta chains sequenced from one sample in a study of control samples from healthy donors and cancer patients. Generated by immunoSEQ multiplex PCR, the TCRdb table keeps only in-frame clones and is missing some. The table shows fewer than 200,000 clones, with less than 95% occurring only once. Sequenced material: PBMCs. These receptors all stem from a man in his 60s with colorectal cancer.

This clone occurred once. This sequence joins TRBV30 and TRBJ2-7; a weak D match, TRBD1 (5 bases). In germline, CDR1 is GTSNPN, CDR2 SVGIG (reference sequence). Deletions cut 3 bases from V and 0 bases from J, with 12 bases between. CDR3 length equals 14 residues. The CDR3, as DNA: TGTGCCTGGAGCCCAGGGTTTGGCTCCTACGAGCAGTACTTC. Translating gives CAWSPGFGSYEQYF.

This clone has only one observation. The gene calls are TRBV4-3 and TRBJ1-5, with D perhaps TRBD1 (6 bases). Germline V lookup: CDR1 LGHNA, CDR2 YSLEER. The CDR3 length is 15 residues. Trimming cost V 0 bases and J 2 bases, with 8 bases left between them. CDR3 sequence reads: CASSQERGGNQPQHF. The DNA for the CDR3 is TGCGCCAGCAGCCAAGAAAGGGGGGGCAATCAGCCCCAGCATTTT.

Regarding this clone: Other DNA sequences in this sample translate to the same CDR3. V is TRBV27 and J is TRBJ2-7, with no clear D. Per the germline V gene, CDR1 is MNHEY and CDR2 is SMNVEV (reference sequence). V dropped 3 bases and J dropped 0 bases, with 9 bases sitting between them. CDR3 size: 14 residues. This CDR3 reads CASSFRGSSYEQYF. In DNA form, the CDR3 reads TGTGCCAGCAGTTTCCGCGGCAGCTCCTACGAGCAGTACTTC.

This sequence joins TRBV12-3 or TRBV12-4 and TRBJ1-1; TRBD1 agrees at 9 bases. The ends lost 4 bases at V and 11 bases at J; junction bases unmatched: 8. The CDR3 has 13 residues. The CDR3 region is CASSSRTGESAFF. CDR3 sequence (DNA): TGTGCCAGCAGTTCACGGACAGGGGAATCCGCTTTCTTT.

The V and J genes are TRBV6-4 and TRBJ2-1; D unresolved. CDR3 length: 13 amino acids. From germline, CDR1 is MRHNA and CDR2 SNTAGT. With 3 bases removed from V and 5 bases from J, the gap between germline ends came to 8 bases. CDR3 nucleotides: TGTGCCAGCAGTGAAGAACGGCACAATGAGCAGTTCTTC. Translated, it gives CASSEERHNEQFF.

The chain recombines TRBV30 with TRBJ1-1, with D perhaps TRBD1 (6 bases). Germline V CDR1 and CDR2: GTSNPN, SVGIG (reference sequence). The CDR3 has 12 amino acids. The CDR3 nucleotides read TGTGCGGCCAGGGGCCTAGGGACTGAAGCTTTCTTT. Translated: CAARGLGTEAFF.

The chain recombines TRBV19 with TRBJ2-2; the D is unclear. Germline CDR1 and CDR2: LNHDA and SQIVND (reference sequence). This CDR3 is 13 amino acids long. V was trimmed by 6 bases and J by 7 bases, leaving 12 bases between them. As DNA, the CDR3 is TGTGCCAGTAGGGACCGCCAAGTCGGGGAGCTGTTTTTT. Amino acids: CASRDRQVGELFF.

The chain links TRBV6-5 to TRBJ2-7; 7 bases agree with TRBD1. Trimming took 8 bases from V and 2 from J; bases not matched to a gene: 12. The CDR3 totals 15 residues. CDR1 MNHEY and CDR2 SVGAGI come from the germline V gene. The CDR3 coding sequence is TGTGCCAGCGCGCTCTACCGGGACAGTGCCTACGAGCAGTACTTC. The encoded protein is CASALYRDSAYEQYF.

The chain has TRBV7-2 and TRBJ1-4; TRBD1 matches at 7 bases. The length of the CDR3 is 15 residues. CDR1 is SGHTA and CDR2 is FQGNSA in the germline V gene. V lost 1 base to trimming and J lost 5 bases; unmatched junction nucleotides: 4. In DNA form, the CDR3 reads TGTGCCAGCAGCTTAGGGGACAGTCGAAATGAAAAACTGTTTTTT. This encodes CASSLGDSRNEKLFF.

The V call is TRBV30, the J call TRBJ1-2; unclear D gene. The CDR3 has 11 amino acids. Deletions cut 1 base from V and 2 bases from J, with 2 bases between. Germline V gene sequence: CDR1 GTSNPN, CDR2 SVGIG (reference sequence). The CDR3 sequence is CAWSANYGYTF. The CDR3 nucleotides are TGTGCCTGGAGTGCCAACTATGGCTACACCTTC.

The chain is built from TRBV23-1 and TRBJ1-2; D unclear. TRBV23-1 carries the ORF label, with uncertain function. The CDR3 covers 8 residues. The CDR3 DNA reads TGCGGGCCTTATGGCTACACCTTC. Translated, it gives CGPYGYTF.